Reported below is one T cell receptor beta chain. This table comes from immunoSEQ multiplex PCR, and its TCRdb copy is limited to in-frame clones, with some not included. The data show 65,000 to 90,000 clones, 87% seen once. The data derive from a study of blood T cell repertoires in COVID-19. CDR1 and CDR2 (germline): MNHEY, SVGAGI. CDR3 size: 11 residues. The V and J ends lost 11 bases and 4 bases respectively, with 11 bases between them. The receptor comes from a woman aged 45-65 years with active or convalescent COVID-19. The chain links TRBV6-5 to TRBJ1-2; no clear D gene. The specimen sequenced was peripheral blood. CDR3 protein: CASNTLYGYTF. CDR3 nucleotide sequence: TGTGCCTCGAACACGCTCTATGGCTACACCTTC.